This T cell receptor beta chain was identified in a study of beta chain features in type 1 diabetes. The investigators reverse transcribed all of the isolated RNA, so they sequenced expressed TCRB transcripts. Sequenced by immunoSEQ multiplex PCR; TCRdb stores in-frame clones only, minus some. Among fewer than 150,000 clones listed, 6.9% were seen once. The table lists this clone with a few counts. Its antigen is not known. J lost 5 bases, V lost 6 bases, and 8 bases had no gene match. Per germline, CDR1 MDHEN and CDR2 SYDVKM. The CDR3 runs 15 residues. Study results and caveats: Whatever favoring of shorter templates PCR might show would apply equally to patients and controls. VDJ junctions sequenced from type 1 diabetes patients showed fewer insertions and more deletions. TCRB CDR3s were moderately but significantly shorter in Type 1 diabetes patients in all four CD4+ subsets.

Sequences were obtained from central memory CD4+ T cells from blood. The source is a woman under 40 in good health. The chain recombines TRBV28 with TRBJ2-1; 9 bases map to TRBD1. Here the CDR3 DNA reads TGTGCCAGCAGCACAGGGGGCGTAGGGAACAATGAGCAGTTCTTC. Translating gives CASSTGGVGNNEQFF.